The clone carrying this T cell receptor beta chain was detected once. Its target is not known. These data come from a study of T cells in Graves' hyperthyroidism and ophthalmopathy. Study-level findings and limits: The majority of expanded thyroid clonotypes above 0.001 also appeared in blood.

Germline V lookup: CDR1 DFQATT, CDR2 SNEGSKA (reference sequence). CDR3 size: 13 residues. Amplification of TCR beta CDR3 regions used RNA as the template. A set of HTBI primers served as the primers for a first-round RT-PCR of the TCR CDR3. TCRdb re-derived calls from the multiplex PCR reads in MiXCR, one entry per CDR3 protein. This sample yields about 500,000 distinct CDR3 sequences, of which approximately 49% are seen a single time; approximately 44% belongs to the top ten. Exclusion of patients followed from uncontrolled infection, other autoimmune disease, pregnancy or lactation. The chain uses TRBV20-1 and TRBJ2-5; D may be TRBD2 (7 bases). Sequenced input: peripheral blood or thyroid tissue (not recorded which). The receptor's source is an adult woman with Graves' disease, either hyperthyroidism or ophthalmopathy (not recorded which). The CDR3 DNA follows: TGCAGCGCCCAACGGGGGGCAGAAGAGACCCAGTACTTC. Translation gives CSAQRGAEETQYF.